These 5 T cell receptor beta chains share one sample of origin, sequenced in a study of blood T cell repertoires in COVID-19. The method was immunoSEQ multiplex PCR; TCRdb's version includes in-frame clones alone and lacks a portion of them. The profile shows tens of thousands of clones, around 79% of them singletons. Source material: peripheral blood. These receptors came from a human donor in a cohort sampled during active COVID-19.

The chain uses TRBV3-1 (or the pseudogene TRBV3-2) and TRBJ2-6; no clear D. This CDR3 has 16 amino acids. V was shortened by 10 bases and J by 3 bases, with 19 bases between the two germline ends. Germline lookup yields CDR1 LGHDT and CDR2 YNNKEL (reference sequence). The CDR3 region has the DNA TGTGCCACCTCTCCGGGTTCCTCATTTGGGGCCAACGTCCTGACTTTC. It yields the protein CATSPGSSFGANVLTF.

The chain has TRBV5-1 and TRBJ1-1; D unclear. V was cut by 5 bases and J by 0 bases, with 11 bases left in between. The CDR3 runs 14 residues. From germline, CDR1 is SGHRS and CDR2 YFSETQ. CDR3 coding DNA: TGCGCCAGCAGGGACGGACTCATGAACACTGAAGCTTTCTTT. Its protein is CASRDGLMNTEAFF.

The chain employs TRBV7-6 and TRBJ2-3; 12 bases are shared with TRBD2. The J segment lost 5 bases and the V segment lost 4 bases, leaving 1 base of the junction unmatched. CDR3 size: 14 residues. Germline V gene sequence: CDR1 SGHVS, CDR2 FNYEAQ. The CDR3 bases are TGTGCCAGCAGCTCACTAGCGGGAGGAGATACGCAGTATTTT. It is translated as CASSSLAGGDTQYF. Together with reference TRBV7-6 and TRBJ2-3, the CDR3 gives the full variable domain: GAGVSQSPRYKVTKRGQDVALRCDPISGHVSLYWYRQALGQGPEFLTYFNYEAQQDKSGLPNDRFSAERPEGSISTLTIQRTEQRDSAMYRCASSSLAGGDTQYFGPGTRLTVL.

This clone was detected a few times. The gene calls are TRBV4-1 and TRBJ2-5; D call uncertain. The V end lost 1 base, the J end lost 3 bases, and 9 bases lay between the germline ends. The CDR3 length is 14 residues. Germline values: CDR1 MGHRA, CDR2 YSYEKL. The CDR3 region has the DNA TGCGCCAGCAGCCAAGGTCTGAGAGAAGAGACCCAGTACTTC. Its protein product is CASSQGLREETQYF.

The chain combines TRBV29-1 with TRBJ1-1; the D gene is possibly TRBD1 (5 bases). The V gene's germline CDR1 is SQVTM and CDR2 ANQGSEA. V lost 3 bases and J 5 bases, leaving 13 bases between the germline ends. The CDR3 is made up of 13 amino acids. The CDR3 DNA follows: TGCAGCGTTGATGTCGGGGGAGGGACTGAAGCTTTCTTT. It specifies CSVDVGGGTEAFF.